Shown below are 7 T cell receptor beta chains from a single sample sequenced in a study of control samples from healthy donors and cancer patients. The method was immunoSEQ multiplex PCR; TCRdb's version includes in-frame clones alone and lacks a portion of them. The table has around 95,000 clones, roughly 87% seen once. The source material was blood. The receptors come from a woman aged 45-60 years in good health.

In DNA form, the CDR3 reads TGTGCCTGGGGCCTCGGCCAGAGTAATTCACCCCTCCACTTT. This sequence encodes CAWGLGQSNSPLHF. The rearrangement joins TRBV30 to TRBJ1-6; D not certain. The germline CDR1 and CDR2 sequences are GTSNPN and SVGIG (reference sequence). V lost 5 bases and J 6 bases, leaving 14 bases between the germline ends. The CDR3 runs 14 residues.

The chain is built from TRBV9 and TRBJ1-2, with 10 bases matching TRBD1. J gave up 3 bases and V 1 base, and 6 bases lay outside the gene matches. The CDR3 is made up of 16 amino acids. CDR1 is SGDLS and CDR2 is YYNGEE in the germline V gene. CDR3 coding DNA: TGTGCCAGCAGCGTATGGGACAGGGGAGGAGACTATGGCTACACCTTC. Translating gives CASSVWDRGGDYGYTF.

This clone has a single count. The V and J genes are TRBV6-5 and TRBJ1-5, with D possibly matching TRBD1 (6 bases). The CDR3 has 14 residues. V lost 7 bases to trimming and J lost 0 bases, with 10 bases between them. Germline V gene data show CDR1 as MNHEY and CDR2 as SVGAGI. CDR3 amino acids: CASTGQTSNQPQHF. DNA of the CDR3: TGTGCCAGCACTGGACAGACTAGCAATCAGCCCCAGCATTTT.

The gene calls are TRBV7-9 and TRBJ2-1; D not resolved. Trimming shortened V by 4 bases and J by 12 bases, and 7 bases separated the two germline ends. The CDR3 extends over 10 amino acids. Germline V gene data show CDR1 as SEHNR and CDR2 as FQNEAQ (reference sequence). CDR3 in DNA: TGTGCCAGCAGCTCTGGGTCGCAGTTCTTC. Translation: CASSSGSQFF.

The rearrangement links TRBV30 to TRBJ1-1, with D perhaps matching TRBD1 (6 bases). This CDR3 has 16 amino acids. The germline V gene has CDR1 GTSNPN and CDR2 SVGIG (reference sequence). V lost 3 bases and J 0 bases, leaving 17 bases between the germline ends. The CDR3 DNA follows: TGTGCCTGGAGCGGGGGGCGTGCGGCGATGAACACTGAAGCTTTCTTT. It is translated as CAWSGGRAAMNTEAFF.

The chain has TRBV7-2 and TRBJ2-1, with TRBD2 matching over 10 bases. CDR1 is SGHTA and CDR2 is FQGNSA in the germline V gene. This CDR3 region has 15 residues. V was clipped by 4 bases and J by 3 bases; unmatched bases: 3. The CDR3 coding sequence is TGTGCCAGCAGCTCGAGCGGGAGGGTCTACAATGAGCAGTTCTTC. Translated: CASSSSGRVYNEQFF.

The genes are TRBV10-1 and TRBJ2-3; maybe TRBD2 (6 bases). Between the trimmed V and J ends, which lost 2 bases and 8 bases, there was a span of 14 bases. The germline gives CDR1 WNHNN, CDR2 SYGVQD (reference sequence). CDR3 size: 14 residues. CDR3 amino acids: CASSEGVAGRTQYF. The DNA for the CDR3 is TGCGCCAGCAGTGAGGGGGTGGCGGGGCGTACGCAGTATTTT.